These 13 T cell receptor beta chains were all obtained from the same sample, sequenced in a study of blood T cell repertoires in COVID-19. Sequencing was performed with immunoSEQ multiplex PCR; in TCRdb, only in-frame clones are kept and a portion is missing. The sample records some 350,000 clones, almost 90% being singletons. The sample consisted of peripheral blood. These receptors all come from a man between 18 and 29 years old with active or convalescent COVID-19.

The chain joins TRBV28 to TRBJ2-1, with D perhaps TRBD1 (5 bases). The length of the CDR3 is 13 residues. Trimming removed 5 bases from V and 9 bases from J, with 14 bases in between. Germline assignment: CDR1 MDHEN and CDR2 SYDVKM. CDR3 loop: CASSIREWPEQFF. The CDR3 DNA reads as TGTGCCAGCAGTATCAGGGAATGGCCTGAGCAGTTCTTC.

This rearrangement joins TRBV9 to TRBJ2-3; D gene ambiguous. The V end was cut by 4 bases, the J end by 0 bases, with 6 bases between. The V gene's germline CDR1 is SGDLS and CDR2 YYNGEE. CDR3 length: 13 amino acids. The CDR3 reads CASSLSSTDTQYF. The CDR3, as DNA: TGTGCCAGCAGCCTCTCTAGCACAGATACGCAGTATTTT. Variable domain in full (rest from reference TRBV9 and TRBJ2-3): DSGVTQTPKHLITATGQRVTLRCSPRSGDLSVYWYQQSLDQGLQFLIQYYNGEERAKGNILERFSAQQFPDLHSELNLSSLELGDSALYFCASSLSSTDTQYFGPGTRLTVL.

There are many counts of this clone. The V and J genes are TRBV5-8 and TRBJ1-5, with D possibly being TRBD1 (6 bases). This CDR3 is built from 16 residues. The ends were cut back, 4 bases at V and 0 bases at J, with 14 bases in the middle. Germline CDR1 is SGHTS and CDR2 is YDEGEE. The CDR3 coding sequence is TGTGCCAGCAGCATAGATACAGGGTATAGCAATCAGCCCCAGCATTTT. Translated: CASSIDTGYSNQPQHF. Complete variable domain (other parts from reference TRBV5-8 and TRBJ1-5): EAGVTQSPTHLIKTRGQQATLRCSPISGHTSVYWYQQALGLGLQFLLWYDEGEERNRGNFPPRFSGRQFPNYSSELNVNALELEDSALYLCASSIDTGYSNQPQHFGDGTRLSIL.

The J gene is TRBJ1-6, the V gene TRBV2; possibly TRBD1 for D (5 bases). Germline loops: CDR1 SNHLY, CDR2 FYNNEI. Trimming stripped 4 bases from V and 6 bases from J, with 13 bases between. CDR3 length: 15 residues. The CDR3 bases are TGTGCCAGCAGTGGGTCCCAGGGTGGTAATTCACCCCTCCACTTT. Translating it yields CASSGSQGGNSPLHF.

V usage is TRBV10-2 and J usage is TRBJ1-5, with D possibly TRBD1 on 6 matching bases. The CDR3 spans 13 residues. Germline loops: CDR1 WSHSY, CDR2 SAAADI. Trimming left V 6 bases short and J 1 base short, with 7 bases between. CDR3 sequence (DNA): TGCGCCAGCAGCGGACAGAGCAATCAGCCCCAGCATTTT. Amino acids: CASSGQSNQPQHF.

The CDR3 nucleotides read TGTGCCACCTCTAGGACAGGGGACACCGGGGAGCTGTTTTTT. Its translation: CATSRTGDTGELFF. The rearrangement uses TRBV24-1 and TRBJ2-2; TRBD1 agrees at 9 bases. Trimming at V came to 9 bases and at J to 3 bases, leaving 4 bases not matched to a gene. The length of the CDR3 is 14 residues. Germline V gene lookup returns CDR1 KGHDR and CDR2 SFDVKD.

Notes on this clone: Other DNA sequences of this sample code for an identical CDR3. The chain recombines TRBV29-1 with TRBJ1-1, with a weak D call TRBD1 (6 bases). The germline V gene has CDR1 SQVTM and CDR2 ANQGSEA. There are 11 residues in the CDR3. V dropped 6 bases and J dropped 4 bases, with 9 bases sitting between them. The CDR3 region is CSVRGGTEAFF. The CDR3 DNA reads as TGCAGCGTAAGGGGGGGCACTGAAGCTTTCTTT.

The V gene is TRBV3-1 (or the pseudogene TRBV3-2), the J gene TRBJ1-2; the D is unclear. Germline V lookup: CDR1 LGHDT, CDR2 YNNKEL (reference sequence). The germline V and J ends were trimmed by 2 bases and 0 bases, with 7 bases remaining between them. The CDR3 totals 14 residues. The CDR3, as DNA: TGTGCCAGCAGCCAATTGATAGCTAACTATGGCTACACCTTC. It specifies CASSQLIANYGYTF.

The gene calls are TRBV4-3 and TRBJ2-1; no definite D call. V lost 10 bases and J 1 base, leaving 17 bases between the germline ends. The CDR3 is 15 residues long. The germline CDR1 and CDR2 sequences are LGHNA and YSLEER. The CDR3 region has the DNA TGCGCCACTTCAGCGACTCGTGCGTCCTACAATGAGCAGTTCTTC. Translating gives CATSATRASYNEQFF.

V gene TRBV25-1 combines with J gene TRBJ1-2; D perhaps matches TRBD1 (6 bases). This CDR3 comprises 13 residues. The germline gives CDR1 MGHDK, CDR2 SYGVNS. Trimming took off 4 bases at V and 5 bases at J, with 11 bases between the two ends. CDR3 coding DNA: TGTGCCAGCAGTGCCGGGCAGGGGTATGGCTACACCTTC. Amino acids: CASSAGQGYGYTF.

The chain employs TRBV27 and TRBJ2-7; 7 positions agree with TRBD2. Germline assignment: CDR1 MNHEY and CDR2 SMNVEV (reference sequence). The CDR3 sequence is 18 residues long. The V gene end was trimmed by 5 bases and the J gene end by 1 base; junction bases not matched to a gene: 17. The CDR3 here is CASSPLVFHSGPSYEQYF. The CDR3 nucleotides read TGTGCCAGCAGTCCCCTTGTCTTCCATAGCGGGCCATCCTACGAGCAGTACTTC.

The chain recombines TRBV10-3 with TRBJ2-7; 8 nucleotides agree with TRBD1. The germline V gene encodes CDR1 ENHRY and CDR2 SYGVKD. The junction had 9 bases not matched to a gene; V was cut back by 10 bases and J by 4 bases. CDR3 length equals 13 residues. The CDR3 loop reads CASLGTGSYEQYF. In nucleotides, the CDR3 is TGTGCCAGCCTGGGGACAGGTTCTTACGAGCAGTACTTC.

This clone occurred once. This chain links TRBV6-5 with TRBJ2-6, with D unclear. The CDR3 runs 16 residues. With 0 bases removed from V and 3 bases from J, the gap between germline ends came to 9 bases. Germline V gene lookup returns CDR1 MNHEY and CDR2 SVGAGI. Here the CDR3 DNA reads TGTGCCAGCAGTTACTCCGTGGGCAGTGGGGCCAACGTCCTGACTTTC. This gives the protein CASSYSVGSGANVLTF.